Below are 11 T cell receptor beta chains sequenced from a single sample in a study of shared clonotypes between healthy human individuals. Measured with immunoSEQ multiplex PCR; TCRdb has only the in-frame clones, and not every one. The sample has 950,000 to 1,200,000 clones; approximately 75% are singletons. The sample comprised memory CD4+ T cells from PBMCs. Subset described: CD45RA-negative fraction. The receptor set was obtained from a young man in good health. Some clones in this sample may be carry-over from other donors' samples.

The chain joins TRBV7-9 to TRBJ2-7, with 8 nucleotides matching TRBD1. V gave up 10 bases and J gave up 7 bases; unmatched junction bases: 12. Germline CDR1 reads SEHNR; CDR2 reads FQNEAQ (reference sequence). This CDR3 has 13 amino acids. The CDR3 nucleotides read TGTGCCACCATGGACAGGGTAGCTACGGAGCAGTACTTC. This sequence encodes CATMDRVATEQYF.

The chain carries TRBV7-9 and TRBJ2-1; 9 bases map to TRBD2. Germline loops: CDR1 SEHNR, CDR2 FQNEAQ (reference sequence). V trimming: 5 bases; J trimming: 6 bases; junction bases outside the gene matches: 5. This CDR3 region has 14 residues. CDR3 amino acids: CASSPGLAANEQFF. The CDR3, as DNA: TGTGCCAGCAGCCCGGGACTAGCAGCCAATGAGCAGTTCTTC.

This rearrangement joins TRBV4-3 to TRBJ1-2; 7 nucleotides line up with TRBD1. Germline V gene sequence: CDR1 LGHNA, CDR2 YSLEER. There are 12 residues in the CDR3. V was pared by 5 bases and J by 3 bases, with 0 bases of the junction left unmatched. The DNA of the CDR3 is TGCGCCAGCAGCGACAGGGACTATGGCTACACCTTC. Protein product: CASSDRDYGYTF.

As to this clone: Other DNA sequences from this sample encode an identical CDR3 as well. The J gene is TRBJ2-1, the V gene TRBV7-6, with no clear D. The germline V gene encodes CDR1 SGHVS and CDR2 FNYEAQ. The CDR3 covers 16 residues. The V and J ends lost 1 base and 0 bases respectively, with 10 bases between them. CDR3 protein: CASSLDADPSYNEQFF. In DNA, the CDR3 is TGTGCCAGCAGCTTAGACGCGGATCCCTCCTACAATGAGCAGTTCTTC. The full variable domain, its missing parts supplied by reference TRBV7-6 and TRBJ2-1, is GAGVSQSPRYKVTKRGQDVALRCDPISGHVSLYWYRQALGQGPEFLTYFNYEAQQDKSGLPNDRFSAERPEGSISTLTIQRTEQRDSAMYRCASSLDADPSYNEQFFGPGTRLTVL.

This clone showed up just once. V is TRBV7-2 and J is TRBJ2-7; TRBD1 aligns across 7 bases. Germline values: CDR1 SGHTA, CDR2 FQGNSA. This CDR3 is 14 amino acids long. Trimming removed 5 bases from V and 3 bases from J; junction bases left unmatched: 7. CDR3 in amino acids: CASSGEDRNYEQYF. The CDR3 DNA sequence: TGTGCCAGCAGCGGAGAGGACAGGAACTACGAGCAGTACTTC.

The chain combines TRBV7-7 with TRBJ2-5, with a weak D call TRBD1 (5 bases). CDR3 length: 15 residues. Germline V gene sequence: CDR1 SSHAT, CDR2 FNYEAQ (reference sequence). The V and J ends lost 1 base and 5 bases respectively, with 14 bases between them. The chain's CDR3 is CASSLVSGFGETQYF. CDR3 coding DNA: TGTGCCAGCAGCTTAGTATCAGGGTTTGGTGAGACCCAGTACTTC.

The rearrangement joins TRBV5-1 to TRBJ2-7, with D perhaps being TRBD1 or TRBD2 (5 bases each). The CDR3 consists of 15 residues. The germline gives CDR1 SGHRS, CDR2 YFSETQ. Trimming cost V 6 bases and J 0 bases, with 16 bases left between them. The CDR3 region is CASNTGTGSSYEQYF. In DNA, the CDR3 is TGCGCCAGCAACACCGGGACGGGGAGCTCCTACGAGCAGTACTTC.

This rearrangement joins TRBV5-1 to TRBJ2-5; D assignment may be TRBD1 or TRBD2 (6 bases each). V shed 3 bases and J shed 5 bases, with 14 bases lying between them. The V gene's germline CDR1 is SGHRS and CDR2 YFSETQ. CDR3 length: 14 residues. The CDR3 DNA reads as TGCGCCAGCAGCTCGATTAGGGGGGAGGAGACCCAGTACTTC. This translates into CASSSIRGEETQYF. The variable domain in full, with the rest retrieved from reference TRBV5-1 and TRBJ2-5, is KAGVTQTPRYLIKTRGQQVTLSCSPISGHRSVSWYQQTPGQGLQFLFEYFSETQRNKGNFPGRFSGRQFSNSRSEMNVSTLELGDSALYLCASSSIRGEETQYFGPGTRLLVL.

V usage is TRBV13 and J usage is TRBJ2-5; D may be TRBD1 (5 bases). This CDR3 comprises 15 residues. Per germline, CDR1 PRHDT and CDR2 FYEKMQ (reference sequence). The ends were cut back, 4 bases at V and 0 bases at J, with 12 bases in the middle. The CDR3 here is CASSSSTAYQETQYF. CDR3 nucleotides: TGTGCCAGCAGCTCGTCGACAGCTTACCAAGAGACCCAGTACTTC.

This clone showed up many times. The chain is built from TRBV21-1 and TRBJ1-5; TRBD1 is the table's D call and was not checked against the DNA. TRBV21-1 is a known pseudogene. The CDR3 runs to 15 residues. CDR3 bases: TGTGCCAGCAGCTCGCGGACAGGGGTTGGTCAGCCCCAGCATTTT. Translated: CASSSRTGVGQPQHF.

The J gene is TRBJ1-2, the V gene TRBV10-3; D is unresolved. Germline V gene lookup returns CDR1 ENHRY and CDR2 SYGVKD. The CDR3 extends over 12 amino acids. V was clipped by 6 bases and J by 1 base, with 6 bases between them. In DNA form, the CDR3 reads TGTGCCATCAGAAGGCTTAACTATGGCTACACCTTC. It specifies CAIRRLNYGYTF.